This T cell receptor beta chain was sequenced during a study of T cells in localized non-small cell lung cancer (dated by TCRdb to 2018 to 2021). Context from the whole study: The study examined T cell repertoires in 200 to 300 patients with early-stage NSCLC and compared tumors with uninvolved tumor-adjacent lungs. All 230 or so NSCLC patients in the cohort were treatment-naive and had localized lung tumors that were resected. Of the NSCLC patients, approximately 130 were male and 107 were female, and the mean age was approximately 64 years.

What the authors observed across the whole study: Because multi-region sequencing of the tumors was not done, intratumor heterogeneity could not be ruled out. Uninvolved tumor-adjacent lung showed the highest T cell clonality, higher than tumor, which suggests more focused antigenic responses in the adjacent lung. Since the design was exploratory, TCR variables were selected using unadjusted p-values with no false-discovery rate correction. A median of 57 of the top 100 tumor clones turned up in the paired uninvolved adjacent lung, and around 27 of those clones also ranked among the top 100 of that same adjacent lung. Higher blood T cell density associated with longer overall survival, while higher adjacent-lung clonality associated with shorter survival.

Comment on this clone: Which antigen it targets is not known. No qualities accompany the bases; no much larger clone lies one base away.

TCR beta CDR3 regions were sequenced from DNA using the immunoSEQ Assay. The paper's processing steps were these. To compute T cell density, TCR beta template counts were normalized to usable DNA, which was estimated by amplifying housekeeping genes. The preseqR package was used to estimate richness by extrapolating to 400,000 templates for PBMC samples and to 120,000 templates for tissue samples. Clonality was taken to be one minus Pielou's evenness. To identify tissue-enriched TCRs, differential abundance testing was run on productive amino-acid clonotypes with a minimum total count of 5 and an alpha of 0.1. The Jaccard Index and the Morisita Overlap Index were used to quantify repertoire overlap between compartments. GLIPH clustered TCR beta CDR3s with public tetramer-defined viral CDR3s; viral motifs required at least three viral sequences plus V-gene enrichment. This is the immuneACCESS table as TCRdb keeps it, with only in-frame sequences that have V and J called. A part of the clones is gone; compared with another copy, unresolved V genes explain less than half, and the rest is unexplained. For V, J and clone size, that table is used; D and trimming come from the DNA. The sample table contains 1,500 to 2,000 clones; only one count was recorded for 22% of them. The ten largest clones represent 25% of the sample.

Uninvolved adjacent lung was taken at least 2 cm from the tumor margin and confirmed free of atypia by two independent pathologists. At diagnosis, tumor, uninvolved tumor-adjacent lung and peripheral blood were collected and then preserved as a mix of FFPE and fresh-frozen material. The V end gives up 1 base and the J end 1 base, leaving 4 bases in the junction not matched to a gene. Inclusive of the bounding cysteine and phenylalanine, the CDR3 is 16 residues long. Left in the record is the CDR3 DNA by itself, 48 bases read in frame from the first base. Sequences SGDLS (CDR1) and YYNGEE (CDR2) are obtained from the germline V gene.

This sequence uses TRBV9 and TRBJ2-3, and 9 bases in between align with TRBD2. The input for sequencing was normal lung tissue next to the tumor, taken before any cancer treatment. The sequence was obtained from a man between 40 and 70 years old with stage I lung adenocarcinoma. The CDR3 reads CASSVSGGRGTDTQYF. The DNA is as follows: TGTGCCAGCAGCGTATCGGGCGGGAGGGGCACAGATACGCAGTATTTT.